This T cell receptor (beta chain) emerged from a study of cytomegalovirus exposure and HLA in healthy donors. Whole-study findings and limits: Among TCR beta chains, those listed as cytomegalovirus-associated numbered under 200.

Primers for the PCR totalled 60 Vbeta and 13 Jbeta. Authors' data handling: A later analysis counted tens of millions of unique TCR beta chains, 9.5 million to 12 million shared. Clones were sequenced by immunoSEQ multiplex PCR, and TCRdb holds only the in-frame ones, with some missing. D and trimming were read from the DNA, whereas the V and J calls and clone size are those reported in that table. Found here are about 120,000 clones, about four fifths of them singletons; the top ten hold about 3.5%. This clone is a singleton in its sample. Its antigen is currently unknown. The sequence came from a woman between 35 and 50 years old in good health and CMV-seropositive. The specimen was PBMCs.

The CDR3 region is CATSSPGEGDRELFF. CDR3 in DNA: TGTGCCACCAGCTCCCCGGGAGAGGGAGACCGGGAGCTGTTTTTT. The chain combines TRBV15 with TRBJ2-2, with D perhaps matching TRBD2 (6 bases). CDR1 and CDR2 from the germline V gene are LNHNV and YYDKDF (reference sequence). CDR3 length equals 15 residues. Trimming took 5 bases from V and 9 from J, leaving 19 bases between them.